In this sample, the clone carrying this T cell receptor (beta chain) turned up a few times. The data are from a study of cytomegalovirus exposure and HLA in healthy donors. PCR primers comprised 60 Vbeta and 13 Jbeta primers. Sequencing used immunoSEQ multiplex PCR; TCRdb keeps in-frame clones, though not all of them. The table has about 120,000 clones, 65% to 80% seen once. V shed 1 base and J shed 3 bases, with 7 bases lying between them. This CDR3 is built from 13 residues. Germline CDR1 SGHKS, CDR2 YYEKEE (reference sequence). The sample consisted of PBMCs. The chain carries TRBV5-5 and TRBJ1-2, with D unclear. This receptor was taken from a man aged 18 to 29 in good health and CMV-seropositive. This CDR3 is CASSLSGHYGYTF. The CDR3 DNA is TGTGCCAGCAGCTTGTCTGGGCACTATGGCTACACCTTC.